A single sample is the source of the 3 T cell receptor beta chains below, sequenced in a study of CD8 T cells in ankylosing spondylitis. General study points: One TCR beta motif, made up of 7 or 8 highly homologous variants, appeared characteristic of ankylosing spondylitis blood.

Their antigens remain unidentified. MiXCR, applied by TCRdb to the 5' RACE reads, yields one record per CDR3 protein. Found here are 670,000 or so distinct CDR3 sequences, roughly 19% of them singletons; the top ten hold about a fifth. The sample taken for sequencing was blood, either unsorted or a sorted T cell fraction (not recorded which). The receptors derive from a male donor with ankylosing spondylitis.

V is TRBV20-1 and J is TRBJ2-7; TRBD2 matches 10 bases. V trimming: 5 bases; J trimming: 2 bases; junction bases outside the gene matches: 6. The CDR3 is 14 amino acids. Germline-derived CDR1 and CDR2 are DFQATT and SNEGSKA (reference sequence). The CDR3 coding sequence is TGCAGTGCTCCGACTAGCGGGCTAACCTACGAGCAGTACTTC. It translates to CSAPTSGLTYEQYF.

This clonotype showed up just a few times. The V and J genes are TRBV12-3 or TRBV12-4 and TRBJ1-6; 10 bases align to TRBD1. The trim removed 6 bases at V and 3 bases at J, leaving 2 bases unmatched. The CDR3 is 15 amino acids. Here the CDR3 DNA reads TGTGCCAGCAGAAGGACAGGGGGCTATAATTCACCCCTCCACTTT. This sequence encodes CASRRTGGYNSPLHF.

The chain recombines TRBV6-5 with TRBJ2-7; D is ambiguous. V was clipped by 2 bases and J by 2 bases, with 7 bases between them. CDR3 length: 13 amino acids. Looked up from germline, CDR1 is MNHEY and CDR2 is SVGAGI. This CDR3 is CASSYDMAYEQYF. CDR3 bases: TGTGCCAGCAGTTACGACATGGCCTACGAGCAGTACTTC.